At least ten counts were recorded for the clone carrying this T cell receptor (beta chain). V dropped 4 bases and J dropped 2 bases, with 12 bases sitting between them. Germline CDR1 and CDR2: SGHTA and FQGNSA. This CDR3 region has 15 residues. The sample belongs to a study of T-cell reconstitution after alpha-beta-depleted transplantation in children. Preparation of the TCRbeta library involved a method that used unique molecular identifiers. One entry per CDR3 protein results from TCRdb running MiXCR on the PCR reads. The sample includes 230,000 or so distinct CDR3 sequences, approximately 12% of them seen just once.

The gene calls are TRBV7-2 and TRBJ2-1; D is unclear. The sequencing used PBMCs from the stem cell graft donor, collected from the stem cell graft. The clonotype was recovered from a human donor who donated a stem cell graft to a child with acute lymphoblastic leukemia. The CDR3 nucleotides read TGTGCCAGCAGCTCCTCCGACGAGGCCTACAATGAGCAGTTCTTC. It is translated as CASSSSDEAYNEQFF.